These 27 T cell receptor beta chains were sequenced from one sample in a study of OX40 agonist ivuxolimab in advanced cancers. The table came from immunoSEQ multiplex PCR; TCRdb's copy has only in-frame clones and leaves some out. The sample gives tens of thousands of clones, roughly nine tenths of which show up once; around 0.19% is in the top ten. This specimen consisted of CD4+ or CD8+ T cells sorted from blood, obtained in a trial of the OX40 agonist ivuxolimab. These receptors originate from an adult with an advanced solid tumor such as melanoma, head and neck, liver or kidney cancer.

The V call is TRBV5-1, the J call TRBJ1-1, with D unclear. Trimming cost V 1 base and J 7 bases, with 11 bases left between them. Germline V gives CDR1 SGHRS, CDR2 YFSETQ. This CDR3 has 13 residues. CDR3 coding DNA: TGCGCCAGCAGCTTGACAATTGAGAGTGAAGCTTTCTTT. As protein: CASSLTIESEAFF.

The chain uses TRBV5-5 and TRBJ2-1; no reliable D call. The V gene's germline CDR1 is SGHKS and CDR2 YYEKEE (reference sequence). The CDR3 extends over 14 amino acids. The V and J ends lost 3 bases and 8 bases respectively, with 15 bases between them. This CDR3 reads CASSSSIIGDEQFF. Here the CDR3 DNA reads TGTGCCAGCAGCTCCAGCATCATTGGGGATGAGCAGTTCTTC.

The CDR3 is CASSPGTGAPGELFF. The CDR3 DNA reads as TGCGCCAGCAGCCCCGGGACAGGGGCGCCCGGGGAGCTGTTTTTT. The gene calls are TRBV5-1 and TRBJ2-2; 10 bases align to TRBD1. The CDR3 consists of 15 residues. With V trimmed by 4 bases and J by 6 bases, 6 bases remained unmatched. CDR1 and CDR2 from the germline V gene are SGHRS and YFSETQ.

The chain links TRBV5-1 to TRBJ2-5, with 14 nucleotides matching TRBD2. This CDR3 has 18 amino acids. After removal of 1 base from V and 5 bases from J, the junction contained 10 bases not matched to a gene. Germline values: CDR1 SGHRS, CDR2 YFSETQ. The CDR3 here is CASSLSPWTSGGSETQYF. The CDR3 region has the DNA TGCGCCAGCAGCTTGTCCCCCTGGACTAGCGGGGGGTCGGAGACCCAGTACTTC.

The V and J genes are TRBV5-1 and TRBJ1-3; D might be TRBD1 (5 bases). This CDR3 has 14 residues. CDR1 is SGHRS, CDR2 YFSETQ, per germline. V was shortened by 4 bases and J by 0 bases, with 8 bases between the two germline ends. CDR3 in amino acids: CASSEGSSGNTIYF. CDR3 sequence (DNA): TGCGCCAGCAGCGAGGGGAGCTCTGGAAACACCATATATTTT.

This clone was observed a few times. The rearrangement uses TRBV11-2 and TRBJ1-2, with D perhaps TRBD1 (5 bases). V lost 5 bases to trimming and J lost 6 bases, with 16 bases between them. The CDR3 loop spans 14 amino acids. Per the germline V gene, CDR1 is SGHAT and CDR2 is FQNNGV. In nucleotides, the CDR3 is TGTGCCAGCAGCACGCTCCTTGGGGGAAATGGCTACACCTTC. Protein product: CASSTLLGGNGYTF.

This clone came up once. The genes are TRBV7-8 and TRBJ2-1; D unresolved. V was trimmed by 1 base and J by 8 bases, leaving 6 bases between them. The CDR3 is 12 residues long. The germline gives CDR1 SGHVS, CDR2 FQNEAQ. The CDR3, as DNA: TGTGCCAGCAGCTTAGTTTCGGATGAGCAGTTCTTC. This translates into CASSLVSDEQFF.

The sample holds one count of this clone. The rearrangement uses TRBV5-1 and TRBJ2-2, with D uncertain. CDR1 SGHRS and CDR2 YFSETQ come from the germline V gene. Deletions cut 4 bases from V and 2 bases from J, with 9 bases between. The CDR3 totals 14 residues. The CDR3, as DNA: TGCGCCAGCAGCAGAGACACAAACACCGGGGAGCTGTTTTTT. Its protein product is CASSRDTNTGELFF.

The chain recombines TRBV5-8 with TRBJ1-4; D is unclear. Trimming left V 4 bases short and J 4 bases short, with 14 bases between. The CDR3 has 15 residues. In germline, CDR1 is SGHTS, CDR2 YDEGEE. Here the CDR3 DNA reads TGTGCCAGCAGCCACTGGGTGGGGATTAATGAAAAACTGTTTTTT. This gives the protein CASSHWVGINEKLFF.

The chain combines TRBV7-9 with TRBJ2-3, with 10 bases that match TRBD2. The CDR3 consists of 14 residues. Germline assignment: CDR1 SEHNR and CDR2 FQNEAQ (reference sequence). V was pared by 6 bases and J by 3 bases, with 3 bases of the junction left unmatched. In nucleotides, the CDR3 is TGTGCCAGCAGTCATAGCGGGGGGACAGATACGCAGTATTTT. Protein product: CASSHSGGTDTQYF.

This chain uses TRBV14 with TRBJ2-1; 11 nucleotides line up with TRBD2. The J segment lost 0 bases and the V segment lost 1 base, leaving 8 bases of the junction unmatched. CDR3 length equals 19 residues. Germline values: CDR1 SGHDN, CDR2 FVKESK. Here the CDR3 DNA reads TGTGCCAGCAGCCAAGCAGGGACTAGCGGTAGTAGCTCCTACAATGAGCAGTTCTTC. The encoded protein is CASSQAGTSGSSSYNEQFF.

The rearrangement joins TRBV19 to TRBJ1-5; possible D gene TRBD1, 6 bases. Trimming took off 4 bases at V and 1 base at J, with 8 bases between the two ends. Germline assignment: CDR1 LNHDA and CDR2 SQIVND (reference sequence). This CDR3 has 14 residues. In DNA form, the CDR3 reads TGTGCCAGTAGTAGGGGGCCCAGCAATCAGCCCCAGCATTTT. Residues: CASSRGPSNQPQHF.

This chain uses TRBV5-6 with TRBJ2-3; the D gene is possibly TRBD1 (8 bases). Between the trimmed V and J ends, which lost 4 bases and 1 base, there was a span of 16 bases. The CDR3 loop spans 16 amino acids. CDR1 and CDR2 from the germline V gene are SGHDT and YYEEEE. This CDR3 reads CASSLRGGQGTDTQYF. The CDR3 DNA follows: TGTGCCAGCAGCCTAAGGGGGGGACAGGGCACAGATACGCAGTATTTT.

The J gene is TRBJ2-5, the V gene TRBV21-1; the D segment call TRBD2 is taken from the table without a DNA check. TRBV21-1 is tagged as a pseudogene. CDR3 size: 18 residues. The chain's CDR3 is CASTPSMGSGRAQETQYF. The CDR3 DNA follows: TGTGCCAGCACTCCATCCATGGGGTCGGGGAGGGCACAAGAGACCCAGTACTTC.

The chain is built from TRBV7-2 and TRBJ2-3, with D hard to call. Trimming pared 5 bases from V and 7 bases from J, leaving 10 bases between. Germline V gene data show CDR1 as SGHTA and CDR2 as FQGNSA. This CDR3 has 12 amino acids. CDR3 bases: TGTGCCAGCAGCCCCCAAGGATATACGCAGTATTTT. Its protein product is CASSPQGYTQYF.

The rearrangement uses TRBV6-1 and TRBJ2-3; the match to TRBD2 covers 7 bases. The CDR3 totals 14 residues. Germline V gene sequence: CDR1 MNHNS, CDR2 SASEGT. J lost 1 base, V lost 4 bases, and 2 bases had no gene match. CDR3 amino acids: CASSVAGGTDTQYF. CDR3 DNA sequence: TGTGCCAGCAGTGTGGCGGGGGGCACAGATACGCAGTATTTT.

The gene calls are TRBV6-5 and TRBJ1-1; the D is unclear. V dropped 2 bases and J dropped 0 bases, with 7 bases sitting between them. CDR3 size: 14 residues. CDR1 and CDR2 from the germline V gene are MNHEY and SVGAGI. CDR3 nucleotides: TGTGCCAGCAGTTACCGGGCCATGAACACTGAAGCTTTCTTT. Residues: CASSYRAMNTEAFF.

The chain is built from TRBV5-4 and TRBJ2-2; D gene uncertain. The CDR3 length is 14 residues. Trimming cost V 5 bases and J 0 bases, with 8 bases left between them. Germline V gene data show CDR1 as SGHNT and CDR2 as YYREEE (reference sequence). In DNA, the CDR3 is TGTGCCAGCAGTAATCAAACGAACACCGGGGAGCTGTTTTTT. Residues: CASSNQTNTGELFF.

The J gene is TRBJ1-3, the V gene TRBV29-1; D is unclear. Looked up from germline, CDR1 is SQVTM and CDR2 is ANQGSEA. The ends were cut back, 6 bases at V and 2 bases at J, with 11 bases in the middle. This CDR3 spans 13 amino acids. The CDR3, as DNA: TGCAGCGTGCAGGAGCGTCCTGGAAACACCATATATTTT. Amino acid sequence: CSVQERPGNTIYF.

The rearrangement links TRBV7-6 to TRBJ1-1; no clear D gene. Germline assignment: CDR1 SGHVS and CDR2 FNYEAQ. This CDR3 is built from 13 residues. Trimming stripped 5 bases from V and 5 bases from J, with 12 bases between. As DNA, the CDR3 is TGTGCCAGCAGCCCACAGCCTGGTACTGAAGCTTTCTTT. It specifies CASSPQPGTEAFF.

This chain joins TRBV2 and TRBJ1-1; perhaps TRBD1 as D (6 bases). The CDR3 has 13 residues. Germline V lookup: CDR1 SNHLY, CDR2 FYNNEI. The germline V and J ends were trimmed by 10 bases and 1 base, with 13 bases remaining between them. This CDR3 is CAKGQGTNTEAFF. The CDR3 DNA is TGTGCCAAAGGGCAGGGGACGAACACTGAAGCTTTCTTT.

The genes are TRBV27 and TRBJ2-3, with 12 bases lining up with TRBD2. Trimming took 4 bases from V and 5 from J; bases not matched to a gene: 7. The CDR3 is 16 residues long. Germline CDR1 and CDR2: MNHEY and SMNVEV (reference sequence). The CDR3 sequence: CASSSKTSGSIDTQYF. The DNA of the CDR3 is TGTGCCAGCAGTTCGAAGACTAGCGGGAGTATAGATACGCAGTATTTT.

This clone was counted a few times. V and J are TRBV29-1 and TRBJ1-1; no reliable D call. The germline V gene has CDR1 SQVTM and CDR2 ANQGSEA. There are 13 residues in the CDR3. V lost 7 bases, J lost 0 bases, and 12 bases lay in between. The DNA of the CDR3 is TGCAGCGCATCTGGCCCATTGAACACTGAAGCTTTCTTT. This sequence encodes CSASGPLNTEAFF.

This clone was recorded only once. The rearrangement uses TRBV28 and TRBJ2-7; no firm D call. The germline CDR1 and CDR2 sequences are MDHEN and SYDVKM. V dropped 5 bases and J dropped 9 bases, with 17 bases sitting between them. This CDR3 is built from 13 residues. CDR3 sequence (DNA): TGTGCCAGCAGTGCGCCGGAGTCCCGCGGGCAGTACTTC. It is translated as CASSAPESRGQYF. Full variable domain (outside the CDR3, taken from reference TRBV28 and TRBJ2-7): DVKVTQSSRYLVKRTGEKVFLECVQDMDHENMFWYRQDPGLGLRLIYFSYDVKMKEKGDIPEGYSVSREKKERFSLILESASTNQTSMYLCASSAPESRGQYFGPGTRLTVT.

The chain recombines TRBV28 with TRBJ2-5; a possible D gene is TRBD1 (6 bases). Germline values: CDR1 MDHEN, CDR2 SYDVKM. CDR3 size: 14 residues. Between the trimmed V and J ends, which lost 6 bases and 3 bases, there was a span of 14 bases. DNA of the CDR3: TGTGCCAGCAGCAGGGACGGGACAAAAGAGACCCAGTACTTC. This sequence encodes CASSRDGTKETQYF.

The V and J genes are TRBV7-2 and TRBJ2-7; perhaps TRBD2 as D (5 bases). CDR1 is SGHTA and CDR2 is FQGNSA in the germline V gene. The CDR3 runs 14 residues. Trimming removed 8 bases from V and 5 bases from J, with 19 bases in between. CDR3 in DNA: TGTGCCAGCGCCCAACTAGTTCTTTTCGACGAGCAGTACTTC. Protein: CASAQLVLFDEQYF.

This chain links TRBV7-2 with TRBJ2-5; tentatively, D is TRBD2 (7 bases). Trimming cost V 5 bases and J 7 bases, with 17 bases left between them. The CDR3 consists of 14 residues. Germline assignment: CDR1 SGHTA and CDR2 FQGNSA. The CDR3 DNA sequence: TGTGCCAGCAGCGCCCCGGGGGGCAGCGGGACCCAGTACTTC. It specifies CASSAPGGSGTQYF.